The subject of this entry is one T cell receptor beta chain. The data originate from a study of blood T cell repertoires in COVID-19. Sequencing used immunoSEQ multiplex PCR; TCRdb keeps in-frame clones, though not all of them. Of just under 350,000 clones detected, about 90% appear once; the ten largest clones hold around 7.9%. Sequencing input: peripheral blood. The TCR sequence derives from a woman between 70 and 85 years old with COVID-19, enrolled during active disease.

CDR3 sequence: CASSQGQLPYGYTF. CDR3 coding DNA: TGCGCCAGCAGCCAAGGACAGCTTCCCTATGGCTACACCTTC. This chain uses TRBV4-3 with TRBJ1-2; the D gene is possibly TRBD1 (5 bases). Germline lookup yields CDR1 LGHNA and CDR2 YSLEER. V was shortened by 1 base and J by 4 bases, with 10 bases between the two germline ends. The CDR3 contains 14 residues.